Sequencing of this T cell receptor beta chain was carried out in a study of tumor-infiltrating lymphocytes in localized non-small cell lung cancer. Study as a whole: Some samples were collected after neoadjuvant chemotherapy; smokers, never-smokers and several histologies were included. Resected tumor was paired with non-adjacent uninvolved lung from the same patient. Study-level results: Compared with uninvolved lung, tumors showed higher T cell infiltration by TCRbeta sequencing. Available tissue quantity limited TCR sequencing to a patient subset.

This table comes from immunoSEQ multiplex PCR, and its TCRdb copy is limited to in-frame clones, with some not included. In the table there are about 4,900 clones, 66% of which are singletons. Germline CDR1 reads LNHDA; CDR2 reads SQIVND (reference sequence). The CDR3 sequence is 13 residues long. V was shortened by 7 bases and J by 2 bases, with 11 bases between the two germline ends. In regard to this clone: Its antigen is not known.

The TCR sequence derives from a human donor with non-small cell lung cancer. The sample was lung tumor tissue. The chain recombines TRBV19 with TRBJ1-2; D unresolved. DNA for the CDR3: TGTGCCAGTAAATGGAGCGGCAACTATGGCTACACCTTC. This encodes CASKWSGNYGYTF. The entire variable domain, with the rest obtained from reference TRBV19 and TRBJ1-2, is as follows: DGGITQSPKYLFRKEGQNVTLSCEQNLNHDAMYWYRQDPGQGLRLIYYSQIVNDFQKGDIAEGYSVSREKKESFPLTVTSAQKNPTAFYLCASKWSGNYGYTFGSGTRLTVV.